This note documents a single TCR beta chain sequence. Antigen specificity is unknown. Clones were read by immunoSEQ multiplex PCR, and TCRdb kept only the in-frame ones, dropping some. The sample consists of 50,000 or so clones, about 92% of them appearing once. This entry is derived from a study of lymphopenia after photon versus proton radiotherapy. The CDR3 is made up of 13 amino acids. Germline CDR1 and CDR2: SNHLY and FYNNEI. V was trimmed by 9 bases and J by 2 bases, leaving 14 bases between them. Study-wide results and limits: Survival link was tested only in deceased patients; proton benefit remains a possibility. Oligoclonal CD8+ Temra expansion after nadir drove photon patients' diversity drop.

The rearrangement uses TRBV2 and TRBJ2-7; tentatively, D is TRBD1 or TRBD2 (5 bases each). The sequencing here drew on peripheral blood, taken from a patient treated with photon-based radiotherapy. This receptor was taken from a woman between 40 and 50 years old with cholangiocarcinoma. CDR3 region: CASGDLITYEQYF. The CDR3 bases are TGTGCCAGTGGGGACCTGATTACCTACGAGCAGTACTTC.